This passage covers 8 T cell receptor beta chains from one sample sequenced in a study of blood T cell repertoires in COVID-19. This table comes from immunoSEQ multiplex PCR, and its TCRdb copy is limited to in-frame clones, with some not included. This table has over 85,000 clones, 70% to 90% appearing once. Material for sequencing was peripheral blood. The receptors derive from a man in his 70s with acute or convalescent COVID-19.

This clone was detected only once. This chain joins TRBV5-1 and TRBJ2-5, with TRBD1 matching 7 bases. Germline CDR1 is SGHRS and CDR2 is YFSETQ. The CDR3 is 13 amino acids. The trim removed 5 bases at V and 5 bases at J, leaving 6 bases unmatched. Here the CDR3 DNA reads TGCGCCAGCAGTAATCCGACAGGGGAGACCCAGTACTTC. The encoded protein is CASSNPTGETQYF.

This chain joins TRBV19 and TRBJ2-1; the D is unclear. This CDR3 comprises 11 residues. Per germline, CDR1 LNHDA and CDR2 SQIVND (reference sequence). Trimming shortened V by 3 bases and J by 8 bases, and 5 bases separated the two germline ends. This CDR3 reads CASSIHYEQFF. CDR3 DNA: TGTGCCAGTAGTATTCACTATGAGCAGTTCTTC.

The rearrangement links TRBV5-1 to TRBJ2-7; the match to TRBD1 covers 11 bases. CDR1 and CDR2 (germline): SGHRS, YFSETQ. The CDR3 spans 15 residues. Losses at the gene ends were 2 bases for V and 0 bases for J; bases not matched to a gene: 1. The CDR3 region is CASSFGTGGSYEQYV. The CDR3 DNA is TGCGCCAGCAGCTTCGGGACAGGGGGCTCCTACGAGCAGTACGTC.

V is TRBV7-9 and J is TRBJ1-6, with D perhaps matching TRBD1 (6 bases). CDR3 length equals 14 residues. Germline V gene lookup returns CDR1 SEHNR and CDR2 FQNEAQ (reference sequence). V was shortened by 3 bases and J by 8 bases, with 11 bases between the two germline ends. The CDR3 spells CASSFGQGHSPLHF. The CDR3 nucleotides read TGTGCCAGCAGCTTCGGCCAGGGGCATTCACCCCTCCACTTT.

The chain combines TRBV5-1 with TRBJ1-5, with D possibly TRBD1 on 5 matching bases. Trimming left V 0 bases short and J 2 bases short, with 6 bases between. Germline CDR1 SGHRS, CDR2 YFSETQ. This CDR3 spans 14 amino acids. The CDR3 DNA follows: TGCGCCAGCAGCTTGGAAGGGGGCAATCAGCCCCAGCATTTT. It translates to CASSLEGGNQPQHF.

The chain has TRBV7-2 and TRBJ1-5; 9 bases agree with TRBD1. Germline loops: CDR1 SGHTA, CDR2 FQGNSA. V shed 0 bases and J 1 base; nucleotides not matched to a gene: 16. The CDR3 extends over 21 amino acids. The DNA for the CDR3 is TGTGCCAGCAGCTTAGCCCCTCCAACAGGGGGCAGGCTCGCGAGCAATCAGCCCCAGCATTTT. The encoded protein is CASSLAPPTGGRLASNQPQHF.

This sequence joins TRBV6-1 and TRBJ2-5; D ambiguous. Germline CDR1 and CDR2: MNHNS and SASEGT. There are 14 residues in the CDR3. Trimming left V 3 bases short and J 2 bases short, with 10 bases between. CDR3 amino acids: CASSEGSIQETQYF. In DNA, the CDR3 is TGTGCCAGCAGTGAGGGCAGCATACAAGAGACCCAGTACTTC.

The genes are TRBV19 and TRBJ2-2, with D possibly being TRBD1 (6 bases). Germline V lookup: CDR1 LNHDA, CDR2 SQIVND (reference sequence). This CDR3 region has 15 residues. V was trimmed by 6 bases and J by 0 bases, leaving 11 bases between them. CDR3: CASRPPGANTGELFF. The CDR3 nucleotides are TGTGCCAGTAGACCCCCAGGGGCGAACACCGGGGAGCTGTTTTTT.